This T cell receptor (beta chain) was observed in a study of T-cell reconstitution after alpha-beta-depleted transplantation in children. The CDR3 contains 13 residues. The ends lost 7 bases at V and 4 bases at J; junction bases unmatched: 5. Germline V gene data show CDR1 as MNHNS and CDR2 as SASEGT. Study-level points and caveats: Alpha-beta T cells present about two months after transplant were reported to originate from several hundred expanded graft clones. Certain patients had high TCRbeta diversity at day 60, and it came from recipient T cells and thymic progenitors that survived. Newly made T cells mostly supplied T-cell counts and diversity one year after transplant.

This clonotype was seen only a few times. The antigen is undetermined. Unique molecular identifiers were incorporated during preparation of the TCRbeta library. In TCRdb, the PCR reads were re-called with MiXCR into one record per CDR3 protein. The table shows about 510,000 distinct CDR3 sequences, with approximately 10% occurring only once. The source is a female patient aged 2-9 years who had a stem cell transplant for aplastic anemia, so the T cells may come from the graft donor. The sample consisted of PBMCs, mostly from graft donor cells, taken 180 days after TCRalphabeta/CD19-depleted stem cell transplant. J is TRBJ1-2 and V is TRBV6-1, with 8 nucleotides matching TRBD1. This CDR3 is CASKRTGSYGYTF. CDR3 DNA sequence: TGTGCCAGCAAACGGACAGGGAGCTATGGCTACACCTTC.